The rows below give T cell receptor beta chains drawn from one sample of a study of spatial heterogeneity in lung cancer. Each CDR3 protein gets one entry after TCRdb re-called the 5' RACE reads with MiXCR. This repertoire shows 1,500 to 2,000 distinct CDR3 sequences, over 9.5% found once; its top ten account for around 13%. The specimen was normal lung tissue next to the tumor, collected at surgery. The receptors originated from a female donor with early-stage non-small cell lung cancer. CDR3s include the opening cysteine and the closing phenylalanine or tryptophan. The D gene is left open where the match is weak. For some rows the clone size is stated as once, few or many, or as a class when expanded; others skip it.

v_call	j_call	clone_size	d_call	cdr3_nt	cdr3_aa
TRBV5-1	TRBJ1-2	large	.	TGCGCCAGCAGCTTGGATGGCGGGTATGGCTACACCTTC	CASSLDGGYGYTF
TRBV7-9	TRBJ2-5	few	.	TGTGCCAGCAGCCCGTCTGGGATTGAGACCCAGTACTTC	CASSPSGIETQYF
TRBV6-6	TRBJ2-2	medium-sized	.	TGTGCCGGGGAGAAGGGGGGTTTCACCGGGGAGCTGTTTTTT	CAGEKGGFTGELFF
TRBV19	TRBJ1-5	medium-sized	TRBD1	TGTGCCGGAGGAGGCACAGGGGCGAATCAGCCCCAGCATTTT	CAGGGTGANQPQHF
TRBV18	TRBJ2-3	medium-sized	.	TGTGCCAGCTCACCACGAGGGGTAGGGTCAGGAAACACAGATACGCAGTATTTT	CASSPRGVGSGNTDTQYF
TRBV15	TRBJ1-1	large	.	TGTGCCACCAGCAAGGGACACATGAACACTGAAGCTTTCTTT	CATSKGHMNTEAFF
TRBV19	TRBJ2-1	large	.	TGTGCCAGTAGTATAGGAGTCTACAATGAGCAGTTCTTC	CASSIGVYNEQFF
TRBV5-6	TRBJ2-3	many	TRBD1	TGTGCCAGCAGCGGGACAGGGAATCGCACAGATACGCAGTATTTT	CASSGTGNRTDTQYF
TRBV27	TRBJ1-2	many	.	TGTGCCAGCAGTTTTTGCTGTTGCTACACCTTC	CASSFCCCYTF
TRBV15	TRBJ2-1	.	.	TGTGCCACCAGCAGAGATCGGAACAATGAGCAGTTCTTC	CATSRDRNNEQFF
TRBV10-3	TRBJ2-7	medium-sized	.	TGTGCCATCAGTGAGCCGGGGATCAACAACTCCTACGAGCAGTACTTC	CAISEPGINNSYEQYF
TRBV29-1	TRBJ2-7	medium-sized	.	TGCAGCGTCTCAGACTACGAGCAGTACTTC	CSVSDYEQYF
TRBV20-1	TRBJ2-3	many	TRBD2	TGCAGTGCTAGAGGGACTAGCGGGAGTTTGGATACGCAGTATTTT	CSARGTSGSLDTQYF
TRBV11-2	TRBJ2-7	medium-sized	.	TGTGCCAGCAGCGCCGGGACCGCCTACGAGCAGTACTTC	CASSAGTAYEQYF
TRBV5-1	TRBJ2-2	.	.	TGCGCCAGCAGCTCCCGGGCCAAGCAGAACACCGGGGAGCTGTTTTTT	CASSSRAKQNTGELFF
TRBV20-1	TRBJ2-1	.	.	TGCAGTGCTAGAGATATCGGGGATGAGCAGTTCTTC	CSARDIGDEQFF
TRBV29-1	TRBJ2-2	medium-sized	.	TGCAGCGCCGGACAGCAGGCGGGCGGGGAGCTGTTTTTT	CSAGQQAGGELFF
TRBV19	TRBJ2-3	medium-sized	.	TGTGCCAGTAGTTCTAGGGGGAGGGATACGCAGTATTTT	CASSSRGRDTQYF
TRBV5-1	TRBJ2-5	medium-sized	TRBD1	TGCGCCAGCAGCTTCGACAGGGGAAAAGAGACCCAGTACTTC	CASSFDRGKETQYF
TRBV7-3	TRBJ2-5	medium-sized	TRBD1	TGTGCCAGCCCGGGCGGGACAGGGAAACAAGAGACCCAGTACTTC	CASPGGTGKQETQYF
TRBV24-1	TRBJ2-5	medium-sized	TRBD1	TGTGCCACCAGTGATCCCGGGACAGGGGAGACCCAGTACTTC	CATSDPGTGETQYF
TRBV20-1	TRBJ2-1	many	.	TGCAGTGCTAGACTTTGGCGGTCCTACAATGAGCAGTTCTTC	CSARLWRSYNEQFF
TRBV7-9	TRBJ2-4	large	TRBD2	TGTGCCAGCAGCACCACTAGCGGGAGGCCTGGCGGGGCCAAAAACATTCAGTACTTC	CASSTTSGRPGGAKNIQYF
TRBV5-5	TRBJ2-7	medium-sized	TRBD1	TGTGCCAGCAGCCGTAACGCCGGGACAGGGGGCCACGAGCAGTACTTC	CASSRNAGTGGHEQYF
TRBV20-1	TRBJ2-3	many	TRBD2	TGCAGTGCTAGAGGGACAACTAGCGGGGGATCCCCCCGCACAGATACGCAGTATTTT	CSARGTTSGGSPRTDTQYF
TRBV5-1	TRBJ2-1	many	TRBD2	TGCGCCAGCAGCTTGCCCAGCGGGAGTCTGTCCTACAATGAGCAGTTCTTC	CASSLPSGSLSYNEQFF
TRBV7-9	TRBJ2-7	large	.	TGTGCCAGCAGCTTAGCCCCTGTTCCGCGGCGCAACGAGCAGTACTTC	CASSLAPVPRRNEQYF
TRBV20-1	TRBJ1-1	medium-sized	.	TGCAGTGCCTTTCGGGCTACTGAAGCTTTCTTT	CSAFRATEAFF
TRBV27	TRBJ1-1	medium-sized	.	TGTGCCAGCAGTTTAAAGGGGTGGGGCACTGAAGCTTTCTTT	CASSLKGWGTEAFF
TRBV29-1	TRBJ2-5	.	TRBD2	TGCAGCGTACTGCGGGGGAGGATGGAGACCCAGTACTTC	CSVLRGRMETQYF
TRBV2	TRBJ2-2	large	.	TGTGCCAGCAGTGAACAGGGAAACACCGGGGAGCTGTTTTTT	CASSEQGNTGELFF
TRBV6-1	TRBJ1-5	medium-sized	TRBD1	TGTGCCAGCAGCCAATCGGACAGGGGAAATCAGCCCCAGCATTTT	CASSQSDRGNQPQHF
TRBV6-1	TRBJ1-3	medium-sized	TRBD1	TGTGCCAGCAGTGAAGTACAGGGGGCAACTGGAAACACCATATATTTT	CASSEVQGATGNTIYF
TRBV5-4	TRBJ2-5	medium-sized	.	TGTGCCAGCAGCTTGTTCGGGCAAACGTACCAAGAGACCCAGTACTTC	CASSLFGQTYQETQYF
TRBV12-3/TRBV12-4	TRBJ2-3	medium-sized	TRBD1	TGTGCCAGCAGATCAGCAGGGGACAGGCGCACAGATACGCAGTATTTT	CASRSAGDRRTDTQYF
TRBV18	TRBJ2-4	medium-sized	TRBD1	TGTGCCAGCTCAAGAACGCAACAGGGGGCCAAAAACATTCAGTACTTC	CASSRTQQGAKNIQYF
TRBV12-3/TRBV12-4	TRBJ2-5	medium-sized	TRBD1	TGTGCCAGCAGTCGACAGGGGGCGAAGGAGACCCAGTACTTC	CASSRQGAKETQYF
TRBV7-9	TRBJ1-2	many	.	TGTGCCAGCAACGGCGGACAGAGAGCTAACTATGGCTACACCTTC	CASNGGQRANYGYTF
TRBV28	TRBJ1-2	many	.	TGTGCCAGCAGTTTTCCGGCAAACTATGGCTACACCTTC	CASSFPANYGYTF
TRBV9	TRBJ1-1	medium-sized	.	TGTGCCAGCAGCGTAAGTCCCGTCACTGAAGCTTTCTTT	CASSVSPVTEAFF
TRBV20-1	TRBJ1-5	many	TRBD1	TGCAGTGCTAGTCCTGGGACAGGGAGGGATCAGCCCCAGCATTTT	CSASPGTGRDQPQHF